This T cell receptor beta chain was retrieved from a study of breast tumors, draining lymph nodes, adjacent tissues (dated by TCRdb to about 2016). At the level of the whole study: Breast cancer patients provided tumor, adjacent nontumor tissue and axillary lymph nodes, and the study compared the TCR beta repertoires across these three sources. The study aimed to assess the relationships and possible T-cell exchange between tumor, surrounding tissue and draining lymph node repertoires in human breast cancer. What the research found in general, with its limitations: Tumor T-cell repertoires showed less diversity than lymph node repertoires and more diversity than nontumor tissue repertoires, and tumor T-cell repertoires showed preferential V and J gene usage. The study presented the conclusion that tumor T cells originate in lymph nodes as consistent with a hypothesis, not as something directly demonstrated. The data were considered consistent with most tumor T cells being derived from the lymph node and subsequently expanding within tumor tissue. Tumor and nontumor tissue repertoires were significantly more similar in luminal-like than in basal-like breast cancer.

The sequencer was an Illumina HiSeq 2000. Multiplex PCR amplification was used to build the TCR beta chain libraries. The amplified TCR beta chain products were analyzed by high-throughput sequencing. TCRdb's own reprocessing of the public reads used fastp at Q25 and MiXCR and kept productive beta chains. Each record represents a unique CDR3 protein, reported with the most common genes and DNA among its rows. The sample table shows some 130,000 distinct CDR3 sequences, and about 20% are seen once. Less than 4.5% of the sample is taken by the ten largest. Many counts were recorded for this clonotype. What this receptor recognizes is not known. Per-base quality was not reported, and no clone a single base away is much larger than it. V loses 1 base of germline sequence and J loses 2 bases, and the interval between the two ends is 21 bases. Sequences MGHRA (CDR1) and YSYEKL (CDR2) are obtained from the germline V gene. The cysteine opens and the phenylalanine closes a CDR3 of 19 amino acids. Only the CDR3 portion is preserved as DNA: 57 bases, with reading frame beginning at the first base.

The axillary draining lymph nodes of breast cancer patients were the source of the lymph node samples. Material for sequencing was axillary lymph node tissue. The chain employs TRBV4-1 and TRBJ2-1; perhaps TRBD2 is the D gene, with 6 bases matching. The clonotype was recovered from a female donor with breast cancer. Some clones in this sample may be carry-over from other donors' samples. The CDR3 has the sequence CASSQGGAGVHKPYNEQFF. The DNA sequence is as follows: TGCGCCAGCAGCCAAGGGGGAGCGGGTGTGCACAAGCCCTACAATGAGCAGTTCTTC.